The clone carrying this TCR beta chain was observed at least ten times. Its antigen is undetermined. The data belong to a study of identical twins. Germline loops: CDR1 DFQATT, CDR2 SNEGSKA (reference sequence). V lost 0 bases, J lost 2 bases, and 12 bases stayed unmatched. CDR3 length: 19 residues. TCRdb re-analysed the 5' RACE reads in MiXCR, keeping a single row per CDR3 protein. In the table there are 310,000 or so distinct CDR3 sequences, 8.5% to 9.5% of which are singletons. Study-wide results and limits: Abundant beta clonotypes from cord blood had fewer insertions, unlike memory repertoires, which showed none. Cross-sectional statistical analysis was relied on for the conclusions, without the same donors being followed.

These data were likewise used in another study, on yellow fever vaccine responses in identical twins.

The sequencing sample was made of CD8+ T cells sorted from blood. The chain has TRBV20-1 and TRBJ2-1; 11 bases line up with TRBD2. This TCR was recovered from a woman under 30 in good health. The chain's CDR3 is CSARDLIGTSGETYNEQFF. CDR3 nucleotides: TGCAGTGCTAGAGACCTAATCGGGACTAGCGGAGAAACCTACAATGAGCAGTTCTTC.